This T cell receptor beta chain was identified during a study of blood T cell repertoires in COVID-19. Study summary: Donors in the United States, Italy and Spain gave samples during acute or convalescent COVID-19. T cells, B-cell-depleted T cells, or PBMCs supplied cDNA or gDNA.

Methods used by the authors: Reference gene primer amplification yielded estimated nucleated cell counts. The repertoire was sequenced with immunoSEQ multiplex PCR; TCRdb's copy has only in-frame clones and lacks some. V and J calls and clone size are as listed in that table; D and trimming were resolved from the DNA. The table shows 210,000 or so clones, with around 89% occurring only once. The sample was peripheral blood. The receptor's source is a man in his fifties with acute or convalescent COVID-19.

CDR3 nucleotide sequence: TGTGCCAGCAGCTCGCCGGACATATCACCCCATCGAGGCATTCAGTACTTC. Protein product: CASSSPDISPHRGIQYF. V is TRBV7-9 and J is TRBJ2-4; perhaps TRBD1 as D (5 bases). The ends were cut back, 4 bases at V and 9 bases at J, with 25 bases in the middle. Germline CDR1 SEHNR, CDR2 FQNEAQ (reference sequence). This CDR3 contains 17 residues.